Sequencing of this T cell receptor (beta chain) was carried out in a study of T cells after yellow fever vaccination (dated by TCRdb to between 2018 and 2021). Regarding the study in general: The SMART-Seq v4 Ultra Low Input RNA kit was used to prepare libraries from fractions with low cell numbers. Blood was collected at multiple timepoints before and after primary and secondary immunization, and bulk PBMC replicates and cell subsets were isolated. The cohort comprised two healthy male donors, one aged 18 to 29 and one aged 30 to 40 years. To follow T-cell clones before and after primary and booster YFV17D yellow fever vaccination, bulk TCR alpha and beta repertoires were sequenced over time. Overall study results and their limits: A small share of clonotypes occurred in both CD4 and CD8 compartments, likely arising from convergent recombination. The study included only a couple of donors, which limits how far the findings can be generalized. The secondary T-cell response was weaker than the primary response but faster, peaking on day 5 instead of day 15. FACS-sorted repertoires could contain abundant contaminating clonotypes from the bulk population, so computational filtering was required. After the booster, most of the clones that had expanded following primary vaccination were detected again (almost 98% of CD4 and roughly nine tenths of CD8), which suggests that memory was broadly maintained.

TCR cDNA was synthesized by 5'RACE template switching, which introduced a universal primer site and unique molecular identifiers. cDNA synthesis was primed from both the TCR alpha and TCR beta constant segments. Library amplification used two PCR steps, and the second PCR step added sample barcodes and sequencing adapters. Sequencing of libraries was performed on Illumina HiSeq 2500 (2x100 bp) or NovaSeq (2x150 bp). In the source study's methods: Demultiplexing of reads and collapsing into UMI consensus sequences were performed with MIGEC, and V(D)J alignment was carried out with MiXCR. Vaccine-responding clonotypes were defined with edgeR using replicate PBMC samples, requiring FDR below 0.01 and a log2 fold change above 5 up to day 15. Each bulk clonotype was labeled CD4 or CD8 based on which sequenced repertoire, CD4 or CD8, contained the clonotype at higher abundance. In-frame beta chains were kept once TCRdb had trimmed the public reads at Q25 with fastp and called clones with MiXCR. CDR3 protein duplicates are merged, each entry listing the most common genes and DNA. The V and J calls and clone size are TCRdb's, not the authors'. The table for this sample lists under 300,000 distinct CDR3 sequences; about 7% of them were counted only once. About 0.85% of the sample rests with the top ten.

CDR1 and CDR2, looked up from the germline V gene, are SQVTM and ANQGSEA. From its cysteine to its phenylalanine, the CDR3 spans 14 amino acids. Only the CDR3 DNA is retained, 42 bases long and in frame from the first base. V sheds 7 bases and J sheds 6 bases, leaving 19 bases between their ends. Interpreted using the paper, the treatment or condition label stands for: live attenuated yellow fever vaccine strain. A standard Ficoll-Paque protocol was used to isolate PBMCs from peripheral blood. Dynabeads CD4 and CD8 positive selection kits were used to isolate the CD4 and CD8 T-cell fractions. RNA was extracted with TriZol from bulk PBMCs, CD4 and CD8 fractions, and dextramer-positive and dextramer-negative fractions. A remark on this clonotype: Its cognate antigen has yet to be identified. No much larger clone exists at a distance of one base, and base qualities are not known.

This specimen consisted of CD4+ T cells sorted from PBMCs, obtained 15 days after the yellow fever booster vaccination. This receptor was identified in a man aged 25-40 years who received the YFV17D yellow fever vaccine. In this chain, TRBV29-1 is recombined with TRBJ1-5, with no D gene named confidently. Read as DNA, the sequence is TGCAGCGCAGGAGGAGTGGACCCGGGTCAGCCCCAGCATTTT. This yields the protein CSAGGVDPGQPQHF.